This T cell receptor (beta chain) was captured by sequencing in a study of CD8+ T cells in alopecia areata. Reverse transcribed after extraction, RNA yielded cDNA as the sequencing template. This table comes from immunoSEQ multiplex PCR, and its TCRdb copy is limited to in-frame clones, with some not included. Among more than 200,000 clones listed, around 67% were seen once. The sample was CD4+ T cells sorted from blood, taken at week 0. The TCR originated in a human donor with alopecia areata.

This CDR3 reads CASSQRLSGNTIYF. The CDR3 region has the DNA TGTGCCAGCAGCCAGCGGCTCTCTGGAAACACCATATATTTT. The chain uses TRBV14 and TRBJ1-3; the D is unclear. Germline assignment: CDR1 SGHDN and CDR2 FVKESK. The V and J ends lost 3 bases and 0 bases respectively, with 6 bases between them. The CDR3 runs 14 residues. The full variable domain, its missing parts supplied by reference TRBV14 and TRBJ1-3, is EAGVTQFPSHSVIEKGQTVTLRCDPISGHDNLYWYRRVMGKEIKFLLHFVKESKQDESGMPNNRFLAERTGGTYSTLKVQPAELEDSGVYFCASSQRLSGNTIYFGEGSWLTVV.